The rows below give T cell receptor beta chains drawn from one sample of a study of blood T cell repertoires in COVID-19. The repertoire was sequenced with immunoSEQ multiplex PCR; TCRdb's copy has only in-frame clones and lacks some. Of roughly 100,000 clones listed, around nine tenths were seen once; the top ten hold less than 6.5%. Sequenced: peripheral blood. The receptors originated from a human donor in a cohort sampled during active COVID-19. Both conserved end residues are part of each CDR3. The D gene is left open where the match is weak. Not every row has a clone size; where given, it reads once, few, many or a size class.

clone size,J gene,D gene,V gene,CDR3 protein,CDR3 DNA
NA,TRBJ1-6,NA,TRBV11-3,CASSPRAGSPLHF,TGTGCCAGCAGCCCCCGGGCGGGTTCACCCCTCCACTTT
NA,TRBJ2-5,NA,TRBV5-4,CASSSRDQETQYF,TGTGCCAGCAGCTCCCGGGACCAAGAGACCCAGTACTTC
NA,TRBJ2-1,TRBD2,TRBV11-3,CASSLDRFGGARNEQFF,TGTGCCAGCAGCTTAGATCGGTTCGGGGGGGCGCGGAATGAGCAGTTCTTC
NA,TRBJ1-1,NA,TRBV5-1,CASSHGVNTEAFF,TGCGCCAGCAGCCACGGGGTGAACACTGAAGCTTTCTTT
once,TRBJ1-4,NA,TRBV5-1,CASSWGTLATNEKLFF,TGCGCCAGCAGCTGGGGGACACTTGCAACTAATGAAAAACTGTTTTTT
NA,TRBJ2-4,TRBD2,TRBV7-9,CASSSQTSAKNIQYF,TGTGCCAGCAGCTCGCAGACTAGCGCAAAAAACATTCAGTACTTC
NA,TRBJ1-1,TRBD1,TRBV7-2,CASSRTGREATEAFF,TGTGCCAGCAGCCGGACAGGGAGAGAGGCCACTGAAGCTTTCTTT
NA,TRBJ2-7,TRBD1,TRBV5-1,CASSWRDRGVDEQYF,TGCGCCAGCAGCTGGCGGGACAGGGGAGTGGACGAGCAGTACTTC
NA,TRBJ1-2,TRBD1,TRBV5-5,CASSLSGTGGSYTF,TGTGCCAGCAGCTTGTCCGGGACAGGGGGGAGCTACACCTTC
few,TRBJ2-7,NA,TRBV3-1/TRBV3-2,CASSQDHQGGEQYF,TGTGCCAGCAGCCAAGATCACCAGGGGGGCGAGCAGTACTTC
once,TRBJ2-1,NA,TRBV3-1/TRBV3-2,CASSPRGEDEQFF,TGTGCCAGCAGCCCGCGGGGAGAGGATGAGCAGTTCTTC
few,TRBJ1-5,TRBD1,TRBV7-8,CASSHGTGMNQPQHF,TGTGCCAGCAGCCACGGGACAGGGATGAATCAGCCCCAGCATTTT
NA,TRBJ2-3,TRBD2,TRBV29-1,CSVGTSGSRGTQYF,TGCAGCGTTGGGACTAGCGGGAGTCGGGGTACGCAGTATTTT
NA,TRBJ2-7,TRBD1,TRBV6-2/TRBV6-3,CASSTRQGAVEQYF,TGTGCCAGCAGTACCCGACAGGGGGCGGTCGAGCAGTACTTC
NA,TRBJ2-5,TRBD2,TRBV6-5,CASSQRGGKETQYF,TGTGCCAGCAGCCAACGGGGGGGGAAAGAGACCCAGTACTTC
NA,TRBJ2-3,NA,TRBV6-1,CASSEAARLEERTDTQYF,TGTGCCAGCAGTGAAGCTGCGCGACTAGAAGAACGCACAGATACGCAGTATTTT
NA,TRBJ1-2,NA,TRBV10-3,CAISGQGSHGYTF,TGTGCCATCAGTGGCCAGGGCAGCCATGGCTACACCTTC
NA,TRBJ2-6,TRBD1,TRBV3-1/TRBV3-2,CASSPSPGQGAFGANVLTF,TGTGCCAGCAGCCCCTCCCCGGGACAGGGGGCATTCGGGGCCAACGTCCTGACTTTC
NA,TRBJ2-6,NA,TRBV7-3,CASSRTSLDLSGANVLTF,TGTGCCAGCAGCAGAACTAGTCTAGATCTCTCTGGGGCCAACGTCCTGACTTTC
once,TRBJ2-3,NA,TRBV13,CASSPPPWGDTDTQYF,TGTGCCAGCAGCCCCCCCCCTTGGGGGGACACAGATACGCAGTATTTT
once,TRBJ2-4,NA,TRBV9,CASSAELAKNIQYF,TGTGCCAGCAGCGCCGAACTAGCCAAAAACATTCAGTACTTC
NA,TRBJ2-3,NA,TRBV9,CASSVAGLSTDTQYF,TGTGCCAGCAGCGTCGCGGGCCTTAGCACAGATACGCAGTATTTT
few,TRBJ2-7,NA,TRBV4-1,CASSQDLTGNYEQYF,TGCGCCAGCAGCCAAGATCTTACGGGAAACTACGAGCAGTACTTC
NA,TRBJ2-2,NA,TRBV27,CASSRNTGELFF,TGTGCCAGCAGCCGGAACACCGGGGAGCTGTTTTTT
once,TRBJ1-2,NA,TRBV6-5,CASSPVRRAGYTF,TGTGCCAGCAGCCCCGTGCGCAGGGCAGGCTACACCTTC
NA,TRBJ1-5,NA,TRBV9,CASSGGGRQPQHF,TGTGCCAGCAGCGGGGGTGGGAGACAGCCCCAGCATTTT
NA,TRBJ1-2,TRBD1,TRBV5-4,CASSLPPGQGTDNYGYTF,TGTGCCAGCAGCTTGCCCCCGGGACAGGGGACAGACAACTATGGCTACACCTTC
NA,TRBJ2-7,NA,TRBV2,CASRGGKEGGGSFYEQYF,TGTGCCAGCAGAGGGGGCAAGGAGGGCGGCGGAAGCTTTTACGAGCAGTACTTC
NA,TRBJ2-7,NA,TRBV12-3/TRBV12-4,CASSRGSSYEQYF,TGTGCCTCGAGCCGGGGGAGCTCCTACGAGCAGTACTTC
NA,TRBJ1-2,TRBD1,TRBV6-5,CASSYGTGNGYTF,TGTGCCAGCAGCTACGGGACAGGGAATGGCTACACCTTC
NA,TRBJ2-3,NA,TRBV27,CASRGTSTDTQYF,TGTGCCAGCAGGGGGACAAGCACAGATACGCAGTATTTT
NA,TRBJ2-2,NA,TRBV27,CASSLRGSGELFF,TGTGCCAGCAGTTTAAGGGGTTCCGGGGAGCTGTTTTTT